A selection of T cell receptor beta chains follows, all from one sample in a study of blood T cell repertoires in COVID-19. TCRdb's copy holds only in-frame clones and misses some; the assay was immunoSEQ multiplex PCR. Among approximately 440,000 clones, around 91% were seen once, and the ten largest hold approximately 0.55%. The sequenced sample was PBMCs or T cells enriched from blood (not recorded which). Every receptor here comes from a man younger than 30 who had recovered from COVID-19. The CDR3 runs from the conserved cysteine through the conserved F or W. The order of the fields is CDR3 protein, CDR3 DNA, J gene, D gene, clone size, V gene. A D gene is named only where the DNA matches it firmly. Not every row has a clone size; where given, it reads once, few, many or a size class.

CDR3 protein: CASSLFGLGGQETQYF; CDR3 DNA: TGTGCCAGCAGCTTATTTGGGTTGGGGGGCCAAGAGACCCAGTACTTC; J gene: TRBJ2-5; D gene: NA; clone size: NA; V gene: TRBV11-2
CDR3 protein: CASSLAGNNEKLFF; CDR3 DNA: TGTGCCAGCAGCTTGGCCGGGAATAATGAAAAACTGTTTTTT; J gene: TRBJ1-4; D gene: NA; clone size: NA; V gene: TRBV5-6
CDR3 protein: CASSVVTGGRNTIYF; CDR3 DNA: TGTGCCAGCAGCGTAGTCACAGGGGGCCGCAACACCATATATTTT; J gene: TRBJ1-3; D gene: TRBD1; clone size: NA; V gene: TRBV9
CDR3 protein: CSASYRGHFTPQHF; CDR3 DNA: TGCAGTGCTAGTTACAGGGGACATTTTACGCCCCAGCATTTT; J gene: TRBJ1-5; D gene: TRBD1; clone size: NA; V gene: TRBV20-1
CDR3 protein: CASSFTGPYGYTF; CDR3 DNA: TGTGCCAGCAGTTTTACAGGGCCCTATGGCTACACCTTC; J gene: TRBJ1-2; D gene: NA; clone size: few; V gene: TRBV27
CDR3 protein: CASSLQGSENNEQFF; CDR3 DNA: TGCGCCAGCAGCTTGCAGGGGTCGGAGAACAATGAGCAGTTCTTC; J gene: TRBJ2-1; D gene: NA; clone size: NA; V gene: TRBV5-1
CDR3 protein: CATSDRTSGKADTQYF; CDR3 DNA: TGTGCCACCAGTGACCGTACTAGCGGGAAAGCAGATACGCAGTATTTT; J gene: TRBJ2-3; D gene: TRBD2; clone size: NA; V gene: TRBV24-1
CDR3 protein: CATGTGGSSGANVLTF; CDR3 DNA: TGTGCCACCGGGACAGGGGGCTCTTCTGGGGCCAACGTCCTGACTTTC; J gene: TRBJ2-6; D gene: TRBD1; clone size: NA; V gene: TRBV24-1
CDR3 protein: CASGAEGSSYEQYF; CDR3 DNA: TGTGCCAGCGGGGCGGAAGGTTCTTCCTACGAGCAGTACTTC; J gene: TRBJ2-7; D gene: NA; clone size: NA; V gene: TRBV2
CDR3 protein: CASSRRGAGNTIYF; CDR3 DNA: TGTGCCAGCAGTCGCAGGGGGGCTGGAAACACCATATATTTT; J gene: TRBJ1-3; D gene: TRBD1; clone size: NA; V gene: TRBV25-1
CDR3 protein: CASSPGMTGTGNTIYF; CDR3 DNA: TGTGCCAGCAGCCCAGGGATGACAGGGACTGGAAACACCATATATTTT; J gene: TRBJ1-3; D gene: TRBD1; clone size: once; V gene: TRBV7-2
CDR3 protein: CASSQDRGQGFPEAFF; CDR3 DNA: TGTGCCAGCAGCCAAGACCGGGGACAGGGCTTCCCTGAAGCTTTCTTT; J gene: TRBJ1-1; D gene: TRBD1; clone size: NA; V gene: TRBV4-2
CDR3 protein: CASVGGNYGYTF; CDR3 DNA: TGTGCCAGCGTCGGCGGAAACTATGGCTACACCTTC; J gene: TRBJ1-2; D gene: NA; clone size: once; V gene: TRBV6-6